This T cell receptor beta chain came from a study of blood T cell repertoires in COVID-19. This CDR3 contains 13 residues. Looked up from germline, CDR1 is LNHDA and CDR2 is SQIVND (reference sequence). The protocol was immunoSEQ multiplex PCR, while the TCRdb copy is restricted to in-frame clones and leaves out a portion. The sample holds about 38,000 clones, about 87% seen once. The receptor comes from a human donor in a cohort sampled during active COVID-19. The chain is built from TRBV19 and TRBJ2-3, with a tentative D call TRBD2 (6 bases). Sequencing input: peripheral blood. CDR3 sequence reads: CARTRDLKDTQYF. The CDR3 bases are TGTGCTAGAACCCGGGACTTGAAAGATACGCAGTATTTT.